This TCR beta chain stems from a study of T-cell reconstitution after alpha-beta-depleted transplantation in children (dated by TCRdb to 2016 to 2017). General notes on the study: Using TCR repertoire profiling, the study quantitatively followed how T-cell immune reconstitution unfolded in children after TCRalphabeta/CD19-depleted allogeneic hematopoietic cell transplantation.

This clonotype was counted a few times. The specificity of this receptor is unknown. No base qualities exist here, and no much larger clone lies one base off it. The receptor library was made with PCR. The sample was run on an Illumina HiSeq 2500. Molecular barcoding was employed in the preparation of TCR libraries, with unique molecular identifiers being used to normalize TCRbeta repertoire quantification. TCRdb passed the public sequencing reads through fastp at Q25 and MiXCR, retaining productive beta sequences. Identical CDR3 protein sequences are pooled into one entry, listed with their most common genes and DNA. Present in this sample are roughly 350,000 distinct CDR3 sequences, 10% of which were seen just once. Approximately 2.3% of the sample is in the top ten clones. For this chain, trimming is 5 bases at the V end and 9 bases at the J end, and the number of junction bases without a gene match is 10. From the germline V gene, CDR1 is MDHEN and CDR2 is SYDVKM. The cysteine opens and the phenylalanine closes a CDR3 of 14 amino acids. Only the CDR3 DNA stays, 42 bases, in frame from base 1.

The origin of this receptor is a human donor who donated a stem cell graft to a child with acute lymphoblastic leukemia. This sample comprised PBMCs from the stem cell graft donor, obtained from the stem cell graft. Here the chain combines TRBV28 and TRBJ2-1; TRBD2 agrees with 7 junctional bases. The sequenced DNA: TGTGCCAGCAGTCCCGGCGGGAGTGACAGTGAGCAGTTCTTC. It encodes CASSPGGSDSEQFF.